A selection of T cell receptor beta chains follows, all from one sample in a study of OX40 agonist ivuxolimab in advanced cancers. The data were produced by immunoSEQ multiplex PCR, yet TCRdb's version contains in-frame clones alone and is incomplete. The profile shows over 20,000 clones, around four fifths of them singletons. The sequences come from CD4+ or CD8+ T cells sorted from blood, collected in a trial of the OX40 agonist ivuxolimab. Receptors were obtained from an adult with an advanced solid tumor such as melanoma, head and neck, liver or kidney cancer. CDR3s include the opening cysteine and the closing phenylalanine or tryptophan. The D gene is left open where the match is weak. Size values are once, few and many counts, or a class for expanded clones, and some rows have none.

d_call clone_size j_call v_call cdr3_nt cdr3_aa
. . TRBJ2-1 TRBV2 TGTGCCAGCAGTGAGGGGCGGGGCCTCTACAATGAGCAGTTCTTC CASSEGRGLYNEQFF
. . TRBJ2-7 TRBV5-1 TGCGCCAGCAGCCCGAACAAAAAGGGGGAATTTACCTACGAGCAGTACTTC CASSPNKKGEFTYEQYF
. . TRBJ1-1 TRBV28 TGTGCCAGCAGGAACACTGAAGCTTTCTTT CASRNTEAFF
. . TRBJ1-1 TRBV6-1 TGTGCCAGCAGGGGGGCCTCGAACACTGAAGCTTTCTTT CASRGASNTEAFF
TRBD2 . TRBJ2-1 TRBV25-1 TGTGCCAGCATAGGGCCGACTAGCGGGGTGGTTAATGAGCAGTTCTTC CASIGPTSGVVNEQFF
. . TRBJ2-7 TRBV10-2 TGCGCCAGCAGTGAGTTGGTACAGGACGAGCAGTACTTC CASSELVQDEQYF
. . TRBJ2-1 TRBV5-1 TGCGCCAGCAGCTTGGGTGTTGGGGGGTCCTACAATGAGCAGTTCTTC CASSLGVGGSYNEQFF
. . TRBJ2-7 TRBV14 TGTGCCAGCAGCCAGACAGGTCTCTCCTACGAGCAGTACTTC CASSQTGLSYEQYF
TRBD2 . TRBJ2-3 TRBV14 TGTGCCAGCAGCCTACTAGCGGGGGATACGCAGTATTTT CASSLLAGDTQYF
TRBD1 once TRBJ2-6 TRBV11-2 TGTGCCAGCAGCTTATGGGACAGCTACTCTGGGGCCAACGTCCTGACTTTC CASSLWDSYSGANVLTF
. . TRBJ2-7 TRBV4-1 TGCGCCAGCAGCCAATCCTTTCCGGGCGAGCAGTACTTC CASSQSFPGEQYF
. . TRBJ2-7 TRBV28 TGTGCCAGCAGTTGGAGTCAGGCTGTCTCCTACGAGCAGTACTTC CASSWSQAVSYEQYF
. . TRBJ2-1 TRBV19 TGTGCCAGTAGTATGAGTGGATGGGGATCCTGGAATGAGCAGTTCTTC CASSMSGWGSWNEQFF
. once TRBJ1-4 TRBV2 TGTGCCAGCAGTGACGGGCCACGGAATGAAAAACTGTTTTTT CASSDGPRNEKLFF
TRBD1 . TRBJ1-2 TRBV9 TGTGCCAGCAGCGTAGGGCAGGGGGCCTATGGCTACACCTTC CASSVGQGAYGYTF
. . TRBJ2-1 TRBV2 TGTGCCAGCAGTGGTAAGATAGGCAGCTCCTACAATGAGCAGTTCTTC CASSGKIGSSYNEQFF